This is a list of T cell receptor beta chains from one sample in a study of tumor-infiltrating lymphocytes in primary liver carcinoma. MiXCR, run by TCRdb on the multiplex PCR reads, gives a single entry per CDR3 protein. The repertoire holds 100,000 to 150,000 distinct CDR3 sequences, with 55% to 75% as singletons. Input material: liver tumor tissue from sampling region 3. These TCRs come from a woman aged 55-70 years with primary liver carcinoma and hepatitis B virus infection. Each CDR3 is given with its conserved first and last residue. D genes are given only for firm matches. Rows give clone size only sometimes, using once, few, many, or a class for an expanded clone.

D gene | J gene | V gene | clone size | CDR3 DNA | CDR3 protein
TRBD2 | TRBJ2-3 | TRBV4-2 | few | TGTGCCAGCAGCCAAGATCGGGGGGAGGGGAGAGATACGCAGTATTTT | CASSQDRGEGRDTQYF
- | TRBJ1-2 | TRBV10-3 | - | TGTGCCTCCGGGGACCTCACAGACAGTAACTATGGCTACACGTTC | CASGDLTDSNYGYTF
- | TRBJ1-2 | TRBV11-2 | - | TGTGCCAGCAGCTTAGATCCGATGAGGACGCTGCGCTATGGCAACACCTTC | CASSLDPMRTLRYGNTF
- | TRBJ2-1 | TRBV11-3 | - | TGTGTCAGCGGCTTAGATCCCAGTAGTTTTTCCTACAATGAGCAGTTCTTC | CVSGLDPSSFSYNEQFF
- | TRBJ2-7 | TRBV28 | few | TGTGCCGGCCTAGGCAGCTCCTACGAGCAATACTTC | CAGLGSSYEQYF
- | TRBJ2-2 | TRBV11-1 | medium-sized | TGTGCCAGCAGGGGAAGAACGGGATCCGCGAACACCGGGGAGCTGTTTTTT | CASRGRTGSANTGELFF
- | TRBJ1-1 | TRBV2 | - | TGTGCCAGCAGAAATGTCGAAGCTTTCTTT | CASRNVEAFF
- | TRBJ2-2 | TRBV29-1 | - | TGCAGCATCACAGGGTTTGTGAACACCGGGGAGCTGCTTTTT | CSITGFVNTGELLF
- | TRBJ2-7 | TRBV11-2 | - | TGTTCCAACAGCTTTGGGGGTCCCTACGAGCAGTACTTC | CSNSFGGPYEQYF
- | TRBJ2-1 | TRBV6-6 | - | TGTGCCAACAGTTACCCGGGTACTGAGCAGTTCTTC | CANSYPGTEQFF
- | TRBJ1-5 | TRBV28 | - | TGTGCCAGCAGTTTTCCCGTTAGCAATCAGCCCCAGCATTTT | CASSFPVSNQPQHF
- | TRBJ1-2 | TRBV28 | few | TGTGCCAGCAGTTTACCGCGGTCCTATGGCTACACCTTC | CASSLPRSYGYTF
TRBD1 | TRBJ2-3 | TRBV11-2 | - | TGTGCCAGCAGACTGACAGGGTCCTCCACAGATACGCTGTATTTT | CASRLTGSSTDTLYF
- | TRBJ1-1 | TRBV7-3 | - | TGTGCCAGCAGCGCCAGCGCTAACCGGGACATAAACACTGAAGCTTTCTTT | CASSASANRDINTEAFF
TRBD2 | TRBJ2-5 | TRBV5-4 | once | TGTGCCAGCAGCTTGACAAGGACTAGCAGGAGCATCGGGACCCAGTACTTC | CASSLTRTSRSIGTQYF
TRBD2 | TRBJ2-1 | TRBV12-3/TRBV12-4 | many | TGTGCCAGCAGTCCACCAGCCACTTCACTAGCGGAGGCCCTATACAATGAGCAGTTCTTC | CASSPPATSLAEALYNEQFF
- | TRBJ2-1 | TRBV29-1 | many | TGCAGCGCCGAGTTGGGTAGGGCCAATGAGCAGTTCTTC | CSAELGRANEQFF
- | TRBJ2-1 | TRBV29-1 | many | TGCAGCGTTGTATGGGGGGCCGGAAGCAATGAGCAGTTCTTC | CSVVWGAGSNEQFF
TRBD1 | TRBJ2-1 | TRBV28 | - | TGTGCCAGCACCCCTTCCGGGACAGGCTCCTACAATGAGCAGTTCTTC | CASTPSGTGSYNEQFF
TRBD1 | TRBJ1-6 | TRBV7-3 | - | TGTGCCAGCAGCTTGCAGGGGGACTCACACCTCCACTTT | CASSLQGDSHLHF
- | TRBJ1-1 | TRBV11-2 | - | TGTGCCAGCAACTTGGGGTGCACTGAAGCTTTCTTT | CASNLGCTEAFF
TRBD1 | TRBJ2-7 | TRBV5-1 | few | TGCGCCAGCAGCTTTGAGGGGGCGTACTACGAGCAGTACTTC | CASSFEGAYYEQYF
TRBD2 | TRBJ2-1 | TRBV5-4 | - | TGTGCCAGCAGCTCACCGGGACTAGCGGAGAATGAGCAGTTCTTC | CASSSPGLAENEQFF